The 26 T cell receptor beta chains presented below share a single source sample, sequenced in a study of T-cell memory formation after mild COVID-19. TCRdb re-called the 5' RACE reads with MiXCR, one entry per CDR3 protein. Of around 450,000 distinct CDR3 sequences detected, 20% appear once; the ten largest clones hold roughly 8.4%. The sequenced sample consisted of PBMCs or a T cell subset sorted from them (not recorded which). The receptors come from an adult woman who had mild COVID-19 (a few samples of this study predate the infection). Cell type and time point are not known.

This clonotype was observed a few times. The rearrangement uses TRBV3-1 and TRBJ2-7; D might be TRBD2 (7 bases). Germline V lookup: CDR1 LGHDT, CDR2 YNNKEL (reference sequence). V was cut by 1 base and J by 4 bases, with 14 bases left in between. This CDR3 spans 15 amino acids. The chain's CDR3 is CASSQVFRGGYEQYF. CDR3 sequence (DNA): TGTGCCAGCAGCCAAGTCTTCAGGGGAGGGTACGAGCAGTACTTC.

This clonotype was counted only a few times. The chain is built from TRBV12-3 or TRBV12-4 and TRBJ1-4; D gene ambiguous. This CDR3 has 11 residues. V lost 6 bases and J 7 bases, leaving 6 bases between the germline ends. In nucleotides, the CDR3 is TGTGCCAGCAGCCGACTTGAAAAACTGTTTTTT. Protein: CASSRLEKLFF.

The V gene is TRBV6-5, the J gene TRBJ1-1; tentative D call: TRBD1 (6 bases). The CDR3 spans 15 residues. From germline, CDR1 is MNHEY and CDR2 SVGAGI. The V and J ends lost 2 bases and 1 base respectively, with 11 bases between them. The CDR3 region has the DNA TGTGCCAGCAGTTACGGGGGGGGCGCGAACACTGAAGCTTTCTTT. Translated: CASSYGGGANTEAFF.

The V gene is TRBV12-3 or TRBV12-4, the J gene TRBJ2-3; 10 bases align to TRBD1. This CDR3 comprises 17 residues. J was trimmed by 3 bases and V by 5 bases; bases with no gene match: 11. CDR3 in amino acids: CASSGPGTGDKTDTQYF. CDR3 DNA sequence: TGTGCCAGCAGTGGCCCCGGGACAGGGGATAAAACAGATACGCAGTATTTT.

This clonotype was counted at least ten times. The chain links TRBV18 to TRBJ2-7; the match to TRBD2 covers 8 bases. V lost 3 bases and J lost 4; bases outside the gene matches: 5. Germline assignment: CDR1 KGHSH and CDR2 LQKENI. The CDR3 loop spans 14 amino acids. CDR3 amino acids: CASSPRSGGYEQYF. The CDR3 nucleotides are TGTGCCAGCTCACCCCGGAGCGGGGGTTACGAGCAGTACTTC.

J is TRBJ1-4 and V is TRBV14; 10 bases line up with TRBD1. The germline V gene encodes CDR1 SGHDN and CDR2 FVKESK. CDR3 size: 15 residues. Trimming removed 3 bases from V and 5 bases from J; junction bases left unmatched: 3. CDR3 coding DNA: TGTGCCAGCAGCCAGCCGGGACAGGGGAATGAAAAACTGTTTTTT. The encoded protein is CASSQPGQGNEKLFF.

The chain has TRBV5-1 and TRBJ2-1; 8 bases match TRBD1. Germline V lookup: CDR1 SGHRS, CDR2 YFSETQ. The CDR3 totals 14 residues. V shed 1 base, J shed 6 bases, and the junction held 3 bases outside the gene matches. DNA of the CDR3: TGCGCCAGCAGCTTGACAGGGGGTGGCAATGAGCAGTTCTTC. Its translation is CASSLTGGGNEQFF.

This rearrangement joins TRBV7-2 to TRBJ1-3, with D hard to call. Deletions cut 5 bases from V and 3 bases from J, with 11 bases between. The CDR3 is 14 residues long. From germline, CDR1 is SGHTA and CDR2 FQGNSA. This CDR3 is CASSLQPFGNTIYF. In DNA form, the CDR3 reads TGTGCCAGCAGCCTCCAGCCTTTTGGAAACACCATATATTTT.

The genes are TRBV4-1 and TRBJ2-1, with a tentative D call TRBD2 (6 bases). Per the germline V gene, CDR1 is MGHRA and CDR2 is YSYEKL. The CDR3 contains 17 residues. Trimming took off 1 base at V and 12 bases at J, with 25 bases between the two ends. The DNA of the CDR3 is TGCGCCAGCAGCCAAGCAGTTAACCAGCGGGCGGGCGCAGGGCAGTTCTTC. This encodes CASSQAVNQRAGAGQFF.

A few counts support this clonotype. The chain employs TRBV20-1 and TRBJ2-1; 14 nucleotides align to TRBD2. After removal of 0 bases from V and 15 bases from J, the junction contained 7 bases not matched to a gene. This CDR3 spans 14 amino acids. CDR1 DFQATT and CDR2 SNEGSKA come from the germline V gene (reference sequence). The CDR3 region is CSARDYGTSGGMFF. In nucleotides, the CDR3 is TGCAGTGCTAGAGACTATGGGACTAGCGGGGGTATGTTCTTC.

CDR3 in amino acids: CASTSLGHRDEQYF. In DNA, the CDR3 is TGTGCCAGCACCTCCTTAGGACATCGGGACGAGCAGTACTTC. This sequence joins TRBV7-9 and TRBJ2-7, with a weak D call TRBD1 (5 bases). Trimming cost V 7 bases and J 5 bases, with 18 bases left between them. CDR3 size: 14 residues. Germline lookup yields CDR1 SEHNR and CDR2 FQNEAQ (reference sequence).

This clonotype was seen repeatedly, ten times or more. This rearrangement joins TRBV20-1 to TRBJ2-3, with 9 positions matching TRBD2. V dropped 1 base and J dropped 7; count of bases not matched to a gene: 3. Germline assignment: CDR1 DFQATT and CDR2 SNEGSKA (reference sequence). The CDR3 loop spans 13 amino acids. DNA for the CDR3: TGCAGTGCTAGAGCCCCTAGCGGGAATACGCAGTATTTT. Its protein product is CSARAPSGNTQYF.

V gene TRBV10-2 combines with J gene TRBJ2-7; TRBD2 agrees at 8 bases. With V trimmed by 0 bases and J by 1 base, 5 bases remained unmatched. Germline CDR1 and CDR2: WSHSY and SAAADI. This CDR3 has 16 amino acids. The CDR3 reads CASSESTAGESYEQYF. The CDR3 region has the DNA TGCGCCAGCAGTGAGTCGACAGCGGGAGAGTCCTACGAGCAGTACTTC.

This clonotype has just a few counts. This chain joins TRBV6-6 and TRBJ1-1; 8 bases line up with TRBD1. The germline gives CDR1 MNHNY, CDR2 SVGAGI (reference sequence). There are 17 residues in the CDR3. With V trimmed by 2 bases and J by 4 bases, 12 bases remained unmatched. Here the CDR3 reads CASSYTGQGAVGTEAFF. The DNA for the CDR3 is TGTGCCAGCAGTTACACGGGGCAGGGGGCGGTTGGCACTGAAGCTTTCTTT.

This clonotype was picked up a small number of times. The J gene is TRBJ1-1, the V gene TRBV5-1; D gene unclear. Germline assignment: CDR1 SGHRS and CDR2 YFSETQ. The CDR3 loop spans 11 amino acids. V lost 2 bases and J 6 bases, leaving 5 bases between the germline ends. The CDR3 here is CASSFGPEAFF. CDR3 coding DNA: TGCGCCAGCAGCTTTGGACCTGAAGCTTTCTTT. The whole variable domain, remainder taken from reference TRBV5-1 and TRBJ1-1, is KAGVTQTPRYLIKTRGQQVTLSCSPISGHRSVSWYQQTPGQGLQFLFEYFSETQRNKGNFPGRFSGRQFSNSRSEMNVSTLELGDSALYLCASSFGPEAFFGQGTRLTVV.

This clonotype has only a few counts. The chain combines TRBV7-8 with TRBJ2-2, with unresolved D. Germline CDR1 reads SGHVS; CDR2 reads FQNEAQ. V gave up 0 bases and J gave up 3 bases, with 14 bases separating them. The CDR3 consists of 17 residues. The CDR3 loop reads CASSLADDSRDTGELFF. The CDR3 DNA sequence: TGTGCCAGCAGCTTAGCCGACGACTCACGTGACACCGGGGAGCTGTTTTTT.

This clonotype was counted at least ten times. The chain links TRBV12-3 or TRBV12-4 to TRBJ2-3, with a weak D call TRBD1 (5 bases). Trimming stripped 5 bases from V and 1 base from J, with 16 bases between. The CDR3 has 16 residues. CDR3 loop: CASSNQKKGGTDTQYF. The CDR3 coding sequence is TGTGCCAGCAGTAACCAGAAGAAAGGGGGCACAGATACGCAGTATTTT.

This clonotype has a handful of counts. The chain recombines TRBV14 with TRBJ2-3; D possibly corresponds to TRBD1 (5 bases). Germline V gene data show CDR1 as SGHDN and CDR2 as FVKESK. V lost 4 bases to trimming and J lost 4 bases, with 12 bases between them. The CDR3 contains 14 residues. DNA for the CDR3: TGTGCCAGCAGCCTTTCGGTAGGGGCAGATACGCAGTATTTT. This codes for CASSLSVGADTQYF.

This clonotype occurred a few times. This sequence joins TRBV4-3 and TRBJ2-7; the match to TRBD2 covers 7 bases. Germline CDR1 is LGHNA and CDR2 is YSLEER. The junction had 5 bases not matched to a gene; V was cut back by 2 bases and J by 1 base. The CDR3 has 15 amino acids. The CDR3: CASSQISGSSYEQYF. For the CDR3, the DNA is TGCGCCAGCAGCCAAATTAGCGGGTCTTCCTACGAGCAGTACTTC.

This clonotype was recorded a few times. The rearrangement joins TRBV12-3 or TRBV12-4 to TRBJ1-4; no clear D. Trimming removed 3 bases at V and 8 bases at J, with 10 bases between. The CDR3 runs 13 residues. CDR3 in amino acids: CASSLAWFEKLFF. The DNA for the CDR3 is TGTGCCAGCAGTTTGGCCTGGTTCGAAAAACTGTTTTTT.

The table lists this clonotype with a few counts. The CDR3 here is CASSTVQYF. The CDR3 bases are TGTGCCAGCAGCACTGTGCAGTACTTC. The chain is built from TRBV9 and TRBJ2-7; D uncertain. The germline V and J ends were trimmed by 4 bases and 9 bases, with 5 bases remaining between them. CDR1 and CDR2 (germline): SGDLS, YYNGEE. The CDR3 consists of 9 residues.

The gene calls are TRBV5-1 and TRBJ2-2, with a tentative D call TRBD1 (5 bases). Germline CDR1 and CDR2: SGHRS and YFSETQ. This CDR3 has 15 amino acids. V lost 1 base and J lost 0, with 7 bases in between. CDR3: CASSLMGPNTGELFF. CDR3 DNA sequence: TGCGCCAGCAGCTTGATGGGGCCGAACACCGGGGAGCTGTTTTTT.

V gene TRBV20-1 combines with J gene TRBJ2-3; TRBD2 matches at 14 bases. The J segment lost 4 bases and the V segment lost 5 bases, leaving 5 bases of the junction unmatched. The germline CDR1 and CDR2 sequences are DFQATT and SNEGSKA (reference sequence). This CDR3 comprises 15 residues. CDR3 region: CSAPRLAGGADTQYF. The CDR3 coding sequence is TGCAGTGCTCCTAGACTAGCGGGGGGGGCAGATACGCAGTATTTT.

This clonotype was found a few times. V is TRBV12-3 or TRBV12-4 and J is TRBJ2-1; D is tentatively TRBD1 or TRBD2 (5 bases each). The CDR3 is 16 residues long. V lost 6 bases, J lost 8 bases, and 23 bases lay in between. CDR3 region: CASRTVGTRDVYEQFF. As DNA, the CDR3 is TGTGCCAGCAGGACGGTTGGGACCCGAGACGTCTATGAGCAGTTCTTC.

J is TRBJ2-2 and V is TRBV5-1; D uncertain. Deletions cut 4 bases from V and 5 bases from J, with 12 bases between. Looked up from germline, CDR1 is SGHRS and CDR2 is YFSETQ. This CDR3 has 14 amino acids. CDR3: CASSPLAETGELFF. CDR3 DNA: TGCGCCAGCAGCCCCCTCGCGGAAACCGGGGAGCTGTTTTTT.

Comments on this clonotype: Just one base apart from a much larger clone, this may be a read error. The CDR3 DNA follows: TGTGACAGCAGTTTTGAGGGAGCTGGGGCCAACGTCCTGACTTTC. It translates to CDSSFEGAGANVLTF. The chain has TRBV12-3 or TRBV12-4 and TRBJ2-6, with a possible D match to TRBD2 (5 bases). The CDR3 consists of 15 residues.